This T cell receptor beta chain comes out of a study of T cell responses to AZD1222 COVID-19 vaccine. Data came from immunoSEQ multiplex PCR; TCRdb stores just in-frame clones and leaves some out. The sample yields roughly 130,000 clones, 75% to 90% seen once. This CDR3 has 16 amino acids. The germline gives CDR1 SGHTA, CDR2 FQGTGA. Trimming shortened V by 5 bases and J by 1 base, and 17 bases separated the two germline ends. The clonotype comes from an adult in good health. V usage is TRBV7-3 and J usage is TRBJ1-1; D is possibly TRBD1 (6 bases). The sequencing here drew on peripheral blood, taken on day 0 of AZD1222 vaccination. CDR3 loop: CASSLLFTGTNTEAFF. CDR3 nucleotide sequence: TGTGCCAGCAGCCTCCTTTTCACAGGGACGAACACTGAAGCTTTCTTT.